This T cell receptor beta chain was recorded in a study of T cell responses to AZD1222 COVID-19 vaccine. Study outcomes and limitations: Baseline seropositivity characterized only six or seven AZD1222 recipients. There were vaccine-associated CD4 TCRs across spike, dominant at 160-218 and 743-854. It should be noted that donors were predominantly white British and more often female, and clonal diversity was possibly underestimated.

This clone is a singleton in its sample. The antigen remains unidentified. The CDR3 has 21 residues. Germline V gene sequence: CDR1 KGHDR, CDR2 SFDVKD. The V segment lost 6 bases and the J segment 2 bases; nucleotides outside the gene matches: 21. Sequencing used immunoSEQ multiplex PCR; TCRdb keeps in-frame clones, though not all of them. The data show 84,000 or so clones, roughly 90% seen once. The TCR was taken from an adult in good health. The rearrangement joins TRBV24-1 to TRBJ2-5; 12 positions agree with TRBD2. Sequencing was performed on peripheral blood, taken on day 0 of MenACWY control vaccination. CDR3 sequence: CATSPGLAGWLTDPGQETQYF. The DNA of the CDR3 is TGTGCCACCAGTCCGGGACTAGCGGGCTGGTTGACGGACCCAGGGCAAGAGACCCAGTACTTC.